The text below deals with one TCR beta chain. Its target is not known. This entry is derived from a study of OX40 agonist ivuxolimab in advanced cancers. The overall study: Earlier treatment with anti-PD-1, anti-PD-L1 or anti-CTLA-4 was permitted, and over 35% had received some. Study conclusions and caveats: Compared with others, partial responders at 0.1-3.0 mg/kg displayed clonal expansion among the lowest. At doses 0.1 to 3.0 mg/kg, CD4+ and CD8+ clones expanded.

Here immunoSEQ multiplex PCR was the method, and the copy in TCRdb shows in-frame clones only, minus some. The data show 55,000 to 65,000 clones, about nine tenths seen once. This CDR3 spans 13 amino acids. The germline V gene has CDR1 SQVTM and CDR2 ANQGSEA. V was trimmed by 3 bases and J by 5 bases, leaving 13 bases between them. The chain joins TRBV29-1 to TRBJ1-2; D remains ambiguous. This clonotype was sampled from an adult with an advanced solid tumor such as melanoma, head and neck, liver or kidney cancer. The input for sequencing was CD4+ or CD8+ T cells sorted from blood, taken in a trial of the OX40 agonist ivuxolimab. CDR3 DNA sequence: TGCAGCGTTGAGACTACTACGGGTTATGGCTACACCTTC. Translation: CSVETTTGYGYTF.